The rows below give T cell receptor beta chains drawn from one sample of a study of blood T cell repertoires in COVID-19. Sequenced by immunoSEQ multiplex PCR; TCRdb stores in-frame clones only, minus some. The data hold around 260,000 clones, with roughly nine tenths observed a single time. The sequenced sample consisted of peripheral blood. These receptors originate from a woman aged 40-49 years who had recovered from COVID-19. Each CDR3 is given with its conserved first and last residue. Each record gives: CDR3 DNA, CDR3 protein, J gene, clone size, V gene, D gene. A D gene is named only where the DNA matches it firmly. The listing skips clone size in some rows; elsewhere it reads once, few, many or a size class.

cdr3_nt: TGTGCCACCAGTGATGAGGGACTAGCGGGAGGGGACAATGAGCAGTTCTTC
cdr3_aa: CATSDEGLAGGDNEQFF
j_call: TRBJ2-1
clone_size: .
v_call: TRBV24-1
d_call: TRBD2

cdr3_nt: TGTGCCAGCAGCTACTCGATTGGACAGGTACGGAACTCTGGAAACACCATATATTTT
cdr3_aa: CASSYSIGQVRNSGNTIYF
j_call: TRBJ1-3
clone_size: .
v_call: TRBV5-4
d_call: TRBD1

cdr3_nt: TGTGCCAGCAGCTTGGATTCCCAGGGGAACACTGAAGCTTTCTTT
cdr3_aa: CASSLDSQGNTEAFF
j_call: TRBJ1-1
clone_size: .
v_call: TRBV5-6
d_call: .

cdr3_nt: TGTGCCAGCAGCCAACTAGCGGGAATGGGGAATACGCAGTATTTT
cdr3_aa: CASSQLAGMGNTQYF
j_call: TRBJ2-3
clone_size: .
v_call: TRBV5-4
d_call: TRBD2

cdr3_nt: TGTGCCAGCAGTACAAACAATGAGCAGTTCTTC
cdr3_aa: CASSTNNEQFF
j_call: TRBJ2-1
clone_size: .
v_call: TRBV28
d_call: .

cdr3_nt: TGTGCCAGTAGTATTGGGAGGGGCCGGGGAGAGACCCAGTACTTC
cdr3_aa: CASSIGRGRGETQYF
j_call: TRBJ2-5
clone_size: .
v_call: TRBV19
d_call: TRBD2

cdr3_nt: TGTGCCAGCAGTGTACTAGCGGGAGACGACAATGAGCAGTTCTTC
cdr3_aa: CASSVLAGDDNEQFF
j_call: TRBJ2-1
clone_size: once
v_call: TRBV28
d_call: TRBD2

cdr3_nt: TGTGCCAGCAGCCCCGGACACGGTGCGGTCGGGGAGCTGTTTTTT
cdr3_aa: CASSPGHGAVGELFF
j_call: TRBJ2-2
clone_size: few
v_call: TRBV7-9
d_call: .

cdr3_nt: TGTGCCAGCAGCTTGTTTCAGCGAGGTATCTACGAGCAGTACTTC
cdr3_aa: CASSLFQRGIYEQYF
j_call: TRBJ2-7
clone_size: .
v_call: TRBV5-4
d_call: .

cdr3_nt: TGTGCCAGTAGTAAGGGACAGTCCCTTGGAGGCGAGCAGTACTTC
cdr3_aa: CASSKGQSLGGEQYF
j_call: TRBJ2-7
clone_size: .
v_call: TRBV19
d_call: TRBD1

cdr3_nt: TGTGCCAGCAGCTTTCAGGGACTAGTTACCGATACGCAGTATTTT
cdr3_aa: CASSFQGLVTDTQYF
j_call: TRBJ2-3
clone_size: .
v_call: TRBV7-2
d_call: TRBD2

cdr3_nt: TGTGCCAGAGGACCCCAAGGGGGCCGGAATCAGCCCCAGCATTTT
cdr3_aa: CARGPQGGRNQPQHF
j_call: TRBJ1-5
clone_size: once
v_call: TRBV5-3
d_call: TRBD1

cdr3_nt: TGTGCCAGCCAGGGAGGGCAAGAATTAGAGACCCAGTACTTC
cdr3_aa: CASQGGQELETQYF
j_call: TRBJ2-5
clone_size: .
v_call: TRBV28
d_call: TRBD2

cdr3_nt: TGCAGTGCCCCCGCGCTAGAGACCCAGTACTTC
cdr3_aa: CSAPALETQYF
j_call: TRBJ2-5
clone_size: .
v_call: TRBV20-1
d_call: .

cdr3_nt: TGTGCCAGCAGCGTCTCCTCAGCCCTCTTTAGCGGGAGGGCCGGGAATGAGCAGTTCTTC
cdr3_aa: CASSVSSALFSGRAGNEQFF
j_call: TRBJ2-1
clone_size: .
v_call: TRBV9
d_call: TRBD2

cdr3_nt: TGTGCCACCAGGCTAGCGGACGACAATGAGCAGTTCTTC
cdr3_aa: CATRLADDNEQFF
j_call: TRBJ2-1
clone_size: .
v_call: TRBV24-1
d_call: TRBD2

cdr3_nt: TGTGCCAGCAGCTTAGGACTAGCCAAAAACATTCAGTACTTC
cdr3_aa: CASSLGLAKNIQYF
j_call: TRBJ2-4
clone_size: .
v_call: TRBV13
d_call: .

cdr3_nt: TGTGCCAGCAGCCCAGGGACTAGCGGGATCACAGATACGCAGTATTTT
cdr3_aa: CASSPGTSGITDTQYF
j_call: TRBJ2-3
clone_size: once
v_call: TRBV3-1/TRBV3-2
d_call: TRBD2

cdr3_nt: TGTGCCAGCAGCCAAGATTGGCTAGCGACAGATACGCAGTATTTT
cdr3_aa: CASSQDWLATDTQYF
j_call: TRBJ2-3
clone_size: .
v_call: TRBV4-2
d_call: .

cdr3_nt: TGTGCCTGGAGTGGGGAAAATGGAGGGACAGGGGTCTACGAGCAGTACTTC
cdr3_aa: CAWSGENGGTGVYEQYF
j_call: TRBJ2-7
clone_size: .
v_call: TRBV30
d_call: TRBD1

cdr3_nt: TGTGCCAGCACGGCAGGGGGTACCGGGGAGCTGTTTTTT
cdr3_aa: CASTAGGTGELFF
j_call: TRBJ2-2
clone_size: .
v_call: TRBV2
d_call: TRBD1

cdr3_nt: TGTGCCAGCAGCTTAGGAACCACTCCAGCGGGGTGGTGGGTGGTTGATACGCAGTATTTT
cdr3_aa: CASSLGTTPAGWWVVDTQYF
j_call: TRBJ2-3
clone_size: .
v_call: TRBV7-6
d_call: TRBD2

cdr3_nt: TGTGCCACCAGTGATTCCAGACAGGGGGTATCCTACAATGAGCAGTTCTTC
cdr3_aa: CATSDSRQGVSYNEQFF
j_call: TRBJ2-1
clone_size: .
v_call: TRBV24-1
d_call: TRBD1

cdr3_nt: TGTGCCACCAGTGATCAAGGACAGGGTAGTCAGCCCCAGCATTTT
cdr3_aa: CATSDQGQGSQPQHF
j_call: TRBJ1-5
clone_size: .
v_call: TRBV24-1
d_call: TRBD1

cdr3_nt: TGTGCCAGCAGTTCCCTCCGGACAGGCATGAACACTGAAGCTTTCTTT
cdr3_aa: CASSSLRTGMNTEAFF
j_call: TRBJ1-1
clone_size: .
v_call: TRBV6-6
d_call: TRBD1

cdr3_nt: TGTGCCAGCAGCGTAGGTGCGGGTATTGGAGAGACCCAGTACTTC
cdr3_aa: CASSVGAGIGETQYF
j_call: TRBJ2-5
clone_size: .
v_call: TRBV9
d_call: .

cdr3_nt: TGTGCCAGCAGCTTAGGTCCGAGATTTGAAGCTTTCTTT
cdr3_aa: CASSLGPRFEAFF
j_call: TRBJ1-1
clone_size: .
v_call: TRBV11-3
d_call: .

cdr3_nt: TGTGCCAGCAGTGAAGCTCCGACAGCTAACTATGGCTACACCTTC
cdr3_aa: CASSEAPTANYGYTF
j_call: TRBJ1-2
clone_size: .
v_call: TRBV6-1
d_call: .

cdr3_nt: TGTGCCAGCAGTTTATGGGGGGCTGATTACGAGCAGTACTTC
cdr3_aa: CASSLWGADYEQYF
j_call: TRBJ2-7
clone_size: .
v_call: TRBV28
d_call: .

cdr3_nt: TGTGCCAGCAGCCCGGGACAGGGGGGCTTCGACTATGGCTACACCTTC
cdr3_aa: CASSPGQGGFDYGYTF
j_call: TRBJ1-2
clone_size: .
v_call: TRBV4-2
d_call: TRBD1

cdr3_nt: TGTGCCAGCAGCGCGACGACAGGGGAGAGCTACGAGCAGTACTTC
cdr3_aa: CASSATTGESYEQYF
j_call: TRBJ2-7
clone_size: few
v_call: TRBV7-9
d_call: TRBD1

cdr3_nt: TGTGCCAGCAGCCTGAGACTAGCGGGGGGGGAGCTGTTTTTT
cdr3_aa: CASSLRLAGGELFF
j_call: TRBJ2-2
clone_size: .
v_call: TRBV3-1/TRBV3-2
d_call: TRBD2

cdr3_nt: TGTGCCTGGGGTAGGGGGTGGGGTAATGAAAAACTGTTTTTT
cdr3_aa: CAWGRGWGNEKLFF
j_call: TRBJ1-4
clone_size: .
v_call: TRBV30
d_call: .

cdr3_nt: TGTGCCAGCAGCCCCCGCGGGAAGCAAATCTCTGGGGCCAACGTCCTGACTTTC
cdr3_aa: CASSPRGKQISGANVLTF
j_call: TRBJ2-6
clone_size: .
v_call: TRBV7-2
d_call: .

cdr3_nt: TGTGCCAGCAGTCAGGGTCGAGGTGGCTACACCTTC
cdr3_aa: CASSQGRGGYTF
j_call: TRBJ1-2
clone_size: .
v_call: TRBV28
d_call: .

cdr3_nt: TGCGCCAGCAGCCCTAGCACGGGACTAGCGGGAGGGCCTTTGAACGAGCAGTACTTC
cdr3_aa: CASSPSTGLAGGPLNEQYF
j_call: TRBJ2-7
clone_size: .
v_call: TRBV5-1
d_call: TRBD2

cdr3_nt: TGTGCCAGCAGCCAAGGCGTGACTGCTGAAGCTTTCTTT
cdr3_aa: CASSQGVTAEAFF
j_call: TRBJ1-1
clone_size: .
v_call: TRBV11-1
d_call: .

cdr3_nt: TGTGCCAGCACGGCGGGGCCCCCCTACGAGCAGTACTTC
cdr3_aa: CASTAGPPYEQYF
j_call: TRBJ2-7
clone_size: .
v_call: TRBV6-5
d_call: .

cdr3_nt: TGTGCCTGGAAACGACTGATAAACTATGGCTACACCTTC
cdr3_aa: CAWKRLINYGYTF
j_call: TRBJ1-2
clone_size: .
v_call: TRBV30
d_call: .

cdr3_nt: TGTGCCAGCACCGACGGGATTACTGAAGCTTTCTTT
cdr3_aa: CASTDGITEAFF
j_call: TRBJ1-1
clone_size: .
v_call: TRBV6-5
d_call: .

cdr3_nt: TGTGCCAGCAGCTTAGACCGTGGGCTTATTGAAAAACTGTTTTTT
cdr3_aa: CASSLDRGLIEKLFF
j_call: TRBJ1-4
clone_size: .
v_call: TRBV11-2
d_call: .

cdr3_nt: TGCGCCAGCAGCTTGCCTAGCGGAAACACCGGGGAGCTGTTTTTT
cdr3_aa: CASSLPSGNTGELFF
j_call: TRBJ2-2
clone_size: .
v_call: TRBV5-1
d_call: TRBD2

cdr3_nt: TGTGCTAGTGGAACGCCGGGGAGCCTAACTGGGGAAAAACTGTTTTTT
cdr3_aa: CASGTPGSLTGEKLFF
j_call: TRBJ1-4
clone_size: .
v_call: TRBV12-5
d_call: .

cdr3_nt: TGTGCCAGCAGCCTAGAACGGGGACAACGGTGGTCCCAGTTCTTC
cdr3_aa: CASSLERGQRWSQFF
j_call: TRBJ2-1
clone_size: .
v_call: TRBV11-2
d_call: .

cdr3_nt: TGTGCCAGCGATTATAGCGGGAGAGGGCGCACCGGGGAGCTGTTTTTT
cdr3_aa: CASDYSGRGRTGELFF
j_call: TRBJ2-2
clone_size: .
v_call: TRBV2
d_call: TRBD2

cdr3_nt: TGTGCCATCAGTGAGGGACTAGCGGGAAAAGATACGCAGTATTTT
cdr3_aa: CAISEGLAGKDTQYF
j_call: TRBJ2-3
clone_size: once
v_call: TRBV10-3
d_call: TRBD2

cdr3_nt: TGTGCCAGCAGCCATCGACAGGGACTGCCCCAGCATTTT
cdr3_aa: CASSHRQGLPQHF
j_call: TRBJ1-5
clone_size: .
v_call: TRBV3-1/TRBV3-2
d_call: TRBD1

cdr3_nt: TGCAGCGTGGCCGGAGGGGGGGGTGGGCAGCCCCAGCATTTT
cdr3_aa: CSVAGGGGGQPQHF
j_call: TRBJ1-5
clone_size: .
v_call: TRBV29-1
d_call: .

cdr3_nt: TGTGCCAGCAGTGAGCGGGAGATGAGTGAGCAGTTCTTC
cdr3_aa: CASSEREMSEQFF
j_call: TRBJ2-1
clone_size: .
v_call: TRBV6-1
d_call: TRBD2

cdr3_nt: TGTGCCAGCAGCATACAAGGCGGGGGCTCGTCCTACTTC
cdr3_aa: CASSIQGGGSSYF
j_call: TRBJ2-7
clone_size: .
v_call: TRBV5-4
d_call: .

cdr3_nt: TGTGCCAGCAGCTGGGGCTTCGGGACAGTCAATTCACCCCTCCACTTT
cdr3_aa: CASSWGFGTVNSPLHF
j_call: TRBJ1-6
clone_size: .
v_call: TRBV7-6
d_call: TRBD1

cdr3_nt: TGTGCCAGCTTCCGGACAGGGGATAATTCACCCCTCCACTTT
cdr3_aa: CASFRTGDNSPLHF
j_call: TRBJ1-6
clone_size: .
v_call: TRBV28
d_call: TRBD1

cdr3_nt: TGTGCCAGCAGCCAGGGACTAGCGGGAGGTTATTCACTCGGGGAGCAGTACTTC
cdr3_aa: CASSQGLAGGYSLGEQYF
j_call: TRBJ2-7
clone_size: .
v_call: TRBV7-3
d_call: TRBD2

cdr3_nt: TGTGCCAGCAGCCCCCACTGGAGCTTGCACACAGATACGCAGTATTTT
cdr3_aa: CASSPHWSLHTDTQYF
j_call: TRBJ2-3
clone_size: .
v_call: TRBV9
d_call: .

cdr3_nt: TGTGCCAGCAGTCCCGGGACAGCCTACACTGAAGCTTTCTTT
cdr3_aa: CASSPGTAYTEAFF
j_call: TRBJ1-1
clone_size: .
v_call: TRBV28
d_call: TRBD1

cdr3_nt: TGTGCCAGCAGCGTACAGGATAATTCACCCCTCCACTTT
cdr3_aa: CASSVQDNSPLHF
j_call: TRBJ1-6
clone_size: few
v_call: TRBV9
d_call: .

cdr3_nt: TGTGCCAGCAGCTTTTCCGGGACAGGGGGTTACAATGAGCAGTTCTTC
cdr3_aa: CASSFSGTGGYNEQFF
j_call: TRBJ2-1
clone_size: .
v_call: TRBV5-6
d_call: TRBD1

cdr3_nt: TGTGCCAGCAGTTCATCGACAGGGGGTTACAATGAGCAGTTCTTC
cdr3_aa: CASSSSTGGYNEQFF
j_call: TRBJ2-1
clone_size: .
v_call: TRBV27
d_call: TRBD1